The source of this TCR beta chain is a study of blood T cell repertoires in COVID-19. Across the whole study: PBMCs, B-cell-depleted T cells, or T cells were the source of the cDNA or gDNA that made up the material.

Here immunoSEQ multiplex PCR was the method, and the copy in TCRdb shows in-frame clones only, minus some. Here the sample spans about 69,000 clones, 60% to 85% being singletons. Trimming cost V 5 bases and J 3 bases; bases outside gene matches: 4. Germline CDR1 is SGHAT and CDR2 is FQDESV (reference sequence). The CDR3 spans 13 residues. Sample: peripheral blood. The clonotype comes from a man aged 55 to 70 with acute or convalescent COVID-19. This chain uses TRBV11-1 with TRBJ2-7; 7 nucleotides line up with TRBD1. CDR3 sequence reads: CASSRGQNYEQYF. The CDR3 DNA is TGTGCCAGCAGCCGGGGACAGAACTACGAGCAGTACTTC.